A single T cell receptor beta chain is shown here with its context. From the 5' RACE reads, TCRdb called clonotypes with MiXCR, one entry per CDR3 protein. The table records about 5,900 distinct CDR3 sequences, about three quarters of them present only once. Trimming removed 2 bases from V and 2 bases from J, with 7 bases in between. Germline V lookup: CDR1 SGHRS, CDR2 YFSETQ. The CDR3 has 13 residues. The chain has TRBV5-1 and TRBJ1-2, with a possible D match to TRBD1 (5 bases). The sample consisted of memory CD4+ T cells sorted from a lymph node. Sample subset: memory CD4+ T cells, CD4+CD45RO+CD25-. The clonotype was recovered from a female donor with breast cancer. The CDR3 DNA reads TGCGCCAGCAGCTTACGGGGCAACTATGGCTACACCTTC. Its protein product is CASSLRGNYGYTF.